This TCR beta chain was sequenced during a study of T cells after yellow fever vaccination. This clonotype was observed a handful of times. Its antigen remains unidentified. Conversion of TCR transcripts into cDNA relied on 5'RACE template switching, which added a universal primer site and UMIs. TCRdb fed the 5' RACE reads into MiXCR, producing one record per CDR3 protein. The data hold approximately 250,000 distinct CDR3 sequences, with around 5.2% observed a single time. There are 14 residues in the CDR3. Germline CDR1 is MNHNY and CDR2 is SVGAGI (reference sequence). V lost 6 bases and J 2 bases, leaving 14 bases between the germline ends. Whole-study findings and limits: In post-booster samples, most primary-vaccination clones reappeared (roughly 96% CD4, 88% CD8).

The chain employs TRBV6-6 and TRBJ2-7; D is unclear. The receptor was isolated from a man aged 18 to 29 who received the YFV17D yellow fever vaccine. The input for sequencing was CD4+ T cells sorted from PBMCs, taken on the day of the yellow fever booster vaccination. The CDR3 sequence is CASRREAEAYEQYF. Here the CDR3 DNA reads TGTGCCAGCAGACGAGAAGCAGAGGCCTACGAGCAGTACTTC.